What follows are 9 T cell receptor beta chains derived from one specimen sequenced in a study of T-cell memory formation after mild COVID-19. In TCRdb, the 5' RACE reads were re-called with MiXCR into one record per CDR3 protein. The sample yields about 310,000 distinct CDR3 sequences, about a sixth seen once. Material: PBMCs or a T cell subset sorted from them (not recorded which). The receptors were sampled from a man in his late teens or twenties who had mild COVID-19 (a few samples of this study predate the infection). Cell type and time point are not known.

In this sample, this clonotype turned up many times. The rearrangement uses TRBV7-9 and TRBJ2-7; tentatively, D is TRBD2 (6 bases). V gave up 5 bases and J gave up 3 bases, with 17 bases separating them. There are 15 residues in the CDR3. Germline V gene sequence: CDR1 SEHNR, CDR2 FQNEAQ (reference sequence). The CDR3, as DNA: TGTGCCAGCAGCCCCACCGGGACTCGGGGCTACGAGCAGTACTTC. As protein: CASSPTGTRGYEQYF. The variable domain in full, with the rest retrieved from reference TRBV7-9 and TRBJ2-7, is DTGVSQNPRHKITKRGQNVTFRCDPISEHNRLYWYRQTLGQGPEFLTYFQNEAQLEKSRLLSDRFSAERPKGSFSTLEIQRTEQGDSAMYLCASSPTGTRGYEQYFGPGTRLTVT.

The J gene is TRBJ2-5, the V gene TRBV6-6, with unresolved D. With 4 bases removed from V and 5 bases from J, the gap between germline ends came to 17 bases. This CDR3 comprises 15 residues. Looked up from germline, CDR1 is MNHNY and CDR2 is SVGAGI (reference sequence). The CDR3 sequence: CASSSAQPTEETQYF. CDR3 bases: TGTGCCAGCAGTTCTGCCCAACCCACGGAGGAGACCCAGTACTTC.

This clonotype was seen only once. The chain uses TRBV9 and TRBJ2-7; D may be TRBD1 or TRBD2 (5 bases each). V gave up 5 bases and J gave up 6 bases, with 21 bases separating them. Germline loops: CDR1 SGDLS, CDR2 YYNGEE. The CDR3 extends over 15 amino acids. This chain's CDR3 is CASSPTGTHASEQYF. Written as DNA, the CDR3 is TGTGCCAGCAGTCCGACCGGGACGCATGCTTCCGAGCAGTACTTC.

This clonotype was found a few times. The chain joins TRBV5-1 to TRBJ1-1, with D unclear. The CDR3 is 13 residues long. The V end lost 0 bases, the J end lost 4 bases, and 7 bases lay between the germline ends. The V gene's germline CDR1 is SGHRS and CDR2 YFSETQ. The CDR3 sequence is CASSLVTSTEAFF. The CDR3 DNA sequence: TGCGCCAGCAGCTTGGTGACATCCACTGAAGCTTTCTTT.

The chain combines TRBV5-1 with TRBJ1-6; a possible D gene is TRBD1 (5 bases). With 0 bases removed from V and 7 bases from J, the gap between germline ends came to 20 bases. This CDR3 is 18 amino acids long. From germline, CDR1 is SGHRS and CDR2 YFSETQ. CDR3 protein: CASSLEAQGSPANSPLHF. CDR3 DNA sequence: TGCGCCAGCAGCTTGGAGGCCCAGGGCTCGCCAGCAAATTCACCCCTCCACTTT.

Regarding this clonotype: One end of the junction varies from germline; a read error may be responsible. The chain has TRBV5-1 and TRBJ1-1, with a tentative D call TRBD1 (5 bases). Germline CDR1 and CDR2: SGHRS and YFSETQ. This CDR3 comprises 14 residues. This chain's CDR3 is CASSFSLGASEVFF. The DNA for the CDR3 is TGCGCCAGCAGCTTCTCCCTTGGGGCGTCTGAAGTTTTCTTT.

This clonotype showed up just a few times. This chain links TRBV20-1 with TRBJ2-7; TRBD2 agrees at 12 bases. Germline V gene sequence: CDR1 DFQATT, CDR2 SNEGSKA (reference sequence). CDR3 length: 15 residues. CDR3 DNA sequence: TGCAGCACTACTAGCGGGGGGTCTAGCAACTACGAGCAGTACGTC. Residues: CSTTSGGSSNYEQYV.

This clonotype was counted between two and nine times. The chain couples TRBV21-1 to TRBJ2-7. TRBV21-1 is shown as a pseudogene. The CDR3 length is 14 residues. The CDR3 coding sequence is TGTGCCAGCAGCAATCCACAGTCGTCTAACGAGCAGTACGTC. Translation gives CASSNPQSSNEQYV.

The chain carries TRBV24-1 and TRBJ2-3; 10 bases line up with TRBD2. CDR1 is KGHDR, CDR2 SFDVKD, per germline. The CDR3 contains 18 residues. Unmatched junction bases numbered 14, after V lost 4 bases and J lost 5 bases. The CDR3 sequence: CATSDPRGSGGEVDTQYF. As DNA, the CDR3 is TGTGCCACCAGTGACCCCCGGGGGAGCGGGGGGGAGGTAGATACGCAGTATTTT.